This T cell receptor (beta chain) was sequenced during a study of shared clonotypes between healthy human individuals (dated by TCRdb to 2018 to 2021). At the level of the whole study: The cohort included three men and a couple of women between 18 and 49 years of age. For each donor, CD4 naive and CD4 memory were each given three plates, CD8 naive was given two plates, and CD8 memory was given one plate. To estimate repertoire size and how much clonotypes are shared between individuals, the study performed deep sequencing of blood TCR repertoires from 4 to 6 healthy adults. Different laboratories and diverse techniques were used to prepare libraries and sequence TCR repertoires, to increase sequencing depth and limit assay-specific biases. Each donor's leukapheresis produced roughly between about 0.8 and 8.9 billion PBMCs. General conclusions and limits of the study: The small number of donors limited the genetic and exposure-history diversity represented. Estimated clonotype richness was generally larger for naive than for memory subsets. Incomplete sequencing was indicated by rarefaction of sorted-subset datasets, despite the large sequencing depth. Compared with non-shared clonotypes, clonotypes shared by all four sorted-subset donors had higher generation probabilities. Based on pairwise subsampling, the degree of clonotype sharing among donors was expected to be affected by sequencing depth. Only blood was sampled, and tissue TCR repertoires likely differ from those in blood. Across four donors, 5% to 6% of naive CD4, roughly 3.4% of naive CD8, 2.3% of memory CD4, and under 0.45% of memory CD8 clonotypes were shared.

Worth noting for this clone: Its antigen is still unknown. Per-nucleotide qualities are absent, and no much larger clonotype sits a single base away.

The donors were healthy, HIV-negative adults with no recently reported acute infections or vaccinations. Every donor was a Caucasian adult residing in Nashville, Tennessee, USA. CD4+ T cells were enriched by magnetic negative selection, after which naive cells were positively selected on CD45RA and the negative fraction was taken as the memory subset. Blood was collected by leukapheresis, and PBMCs were isolated by Ficoll-Histopaque density gradient centrifugation and then cryopreserved in liquid nitrogen vapor phase. Purity and quantity of every magnetically sorted T cell population were checked by analytical flow cytometry. Genomic DNA was isolated from every sorted fraction and measured by UV absorbance on a Nanodrop 2000c. TCR CDR3 regions were amplified from genomic DNA by multiplex PCR using the deep immunoSEQ assay. Extracted genomic DNA from each cell subset was spread evenly across all wells of several immunoSEQ 96-well plates, with each plate serving as a replicate. For sorted subsets, about 220 ng of genomic DNA, equivalent to 25,000 to 35,000 T cell genomes, went into each replicate PCR. Purified libraries were measured with a Qubit 3.0 fluorometer, size-checked on a Bioanalyzer 2100, and measured again with the KAPA Library Quantification kit. A separate single-read 150-cycle Illumina NextSeq 550 flow cell was used to sequence each immunoSEQ 96-well plate. Turning to the authors' computational methods: Because the immunoSEQ output held only junctional sequences and lacked quality scores, the filtering could not match the filtering applied to full-length reads. To assign V/J genes and CDR3, sequences were annotated against IMGT germline references using PyIR, a Python wrapper for IgBLAST v1.9. Reads with weak V/J assignments (E-value above 1e-6), missing CDR3, stop codons, out-of-frame junctions, or ambiguous translated residues were removed. V3J clonotypes were defined as sequences sharing an identical inferred V gene, J gene, and CDR3 amino acid sequence. Percentage overlap between repertoires was computed as shared unique clonotypes divided by the size of the smaller repertoire. RTK rarefaction, the Chao1 estimator, and Recon v2.1 estimates of unobserved clonotypes were used to assess repertoire richness. Generation probabilities were computed with OLGA for all TCRbeta clonotypes obtained by the gDNA method from a handful of donors. This is the immuneACCESS table as TCRdb keeps it, with only in-frame sequences that have V and J called. A part of the clones is gone; compared with another copy, unresolved V genes explain less than half, and the rest is unexplained. V, J and clone size derive from that table, while D and trimming were established from the DNA sequence. This sample has about 1.5 million clones in its table, and roughly 98% of those were observed once. 0.4% to 0.45% of the sample comes from the top ten.

Sequenced material: naive CD4+ T cells sorted from blood. The cell subset or site label for this specimen denotes: CD45RA+ positively selected. This clonotype was sampled from a man aged 25 to 45 in good health.

The DNA reads as follows: TGTGCCAGCAGTGAATCCGGGACAGCTTCCTACAATGAGCAGTTCTTC. The resulting protein is CASSESGTASYNEQFF. Recombination linked TRBV25-1 to TRBJ2-1; 7 junctional bases match TRBD1. The V end gives up 1 base and the J end 1 base, leaving 4 bases in the junction not matched to a gene. The CDR3 starts with the cysteine, ends with the phenylalanine, and has 16 residues. The sequence is cut down to CDR3 DNA, 48 bases in frame from base 1. Based on the germline V gene, the CDR1 and CDR2 sequences are MGHDK and SYGVNS.